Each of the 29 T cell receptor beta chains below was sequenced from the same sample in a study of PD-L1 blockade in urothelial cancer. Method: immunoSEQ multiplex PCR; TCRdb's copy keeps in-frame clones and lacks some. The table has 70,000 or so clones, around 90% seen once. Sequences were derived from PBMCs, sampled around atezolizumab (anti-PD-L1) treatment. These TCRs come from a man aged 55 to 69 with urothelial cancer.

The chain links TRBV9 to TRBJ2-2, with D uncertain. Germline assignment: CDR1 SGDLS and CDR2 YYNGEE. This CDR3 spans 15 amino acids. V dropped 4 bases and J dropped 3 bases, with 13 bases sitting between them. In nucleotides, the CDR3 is TGTGCCAGCAGCCCTACGTCTTATTACACCGGGGAGCTGTTTTTT. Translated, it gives CASSPTSYYTGELFF.

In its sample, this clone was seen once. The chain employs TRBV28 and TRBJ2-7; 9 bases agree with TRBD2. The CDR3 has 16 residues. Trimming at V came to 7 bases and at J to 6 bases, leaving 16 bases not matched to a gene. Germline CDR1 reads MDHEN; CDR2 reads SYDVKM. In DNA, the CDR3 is TGTGCCAGCACTCCACGAGCTAGCGGGATAGCTGGCGAGCAGTACTTC. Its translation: CASTPRASGIAGEQYF. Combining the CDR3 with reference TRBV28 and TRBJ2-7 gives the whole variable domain DVKVTQSSRYLVKRTGEKVFLECVQDMDHENMFWYRQDPGLGLRLIYFSYDVKMKEKGDIPEGYSVSREKKERFSLILESASTNQTSMYLCASTPRASGIAGEQYFGPGTRLTVT.

The DNA for the CDR3 is TGCGCCAGCAGCCCCGGGGGGACGTCCCCTTCGGGTGAAAAACTGTTTTTT. Protein: CASSPGGTSPSGEKLFF. The chain carries TRBV5-1 and TRBJ1-4; a possible D gene is TRBD1 (5 bases). V was pared by 4 bases and J by 7 bases, with 23 bases between. CDR1 is SGHRS, CDR2 YFSETQ, per germline. The CDR3 is 17 residues long.

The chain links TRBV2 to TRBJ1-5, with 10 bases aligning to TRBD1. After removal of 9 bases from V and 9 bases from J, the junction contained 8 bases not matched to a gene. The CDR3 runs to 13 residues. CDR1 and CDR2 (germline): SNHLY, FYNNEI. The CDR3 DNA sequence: TGTGCCAGTAGGGACAGGGGCCTGACGCCCCAGCATTTT. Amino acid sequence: CASRDRGLTPQHF.

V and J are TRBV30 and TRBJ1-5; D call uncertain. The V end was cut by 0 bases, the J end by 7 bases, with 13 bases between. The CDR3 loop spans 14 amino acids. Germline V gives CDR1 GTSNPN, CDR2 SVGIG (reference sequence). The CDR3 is CAWSVGQQNQPQHF. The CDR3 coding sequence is TGTGCCTGGAGTGTAGGCCAACAGAACCAGCCCCAGCATTTT.

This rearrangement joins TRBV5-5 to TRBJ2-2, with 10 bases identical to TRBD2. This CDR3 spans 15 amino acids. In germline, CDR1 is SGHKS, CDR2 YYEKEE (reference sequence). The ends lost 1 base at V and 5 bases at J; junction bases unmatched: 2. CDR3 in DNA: TGTGCCAGCAGCTTGCTAGCGGGGGATACCGGGGAGCTGTTTTTT. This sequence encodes CASSLLAGDTGELFF.

CDR3 sequence (DNA): TGCGCCAGGGAGTTAGGGGTGTCCACTGAAGCTTTCTTT. Encoded protein: CARELGVSTEAFF. The J gene is TRBJ1-1, the V gene TRBV10-1, with D tentatively TRBD1 (5 bases). The CDR3 length is 13 residues. In germline, CDR1 is WNHNN, CDR2 SYGVQD (reference sequence). V lost 9 bases and J lost 4, with 15 bases in between.

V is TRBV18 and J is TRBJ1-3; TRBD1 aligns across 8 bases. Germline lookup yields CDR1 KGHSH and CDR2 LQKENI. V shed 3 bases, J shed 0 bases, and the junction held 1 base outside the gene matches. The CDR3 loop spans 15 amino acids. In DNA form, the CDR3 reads TGTGCCAGCTCACCCGGACAGGGCTCTGGAAACACCATATATTTT. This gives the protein CASSPGQGSGNTIYF.

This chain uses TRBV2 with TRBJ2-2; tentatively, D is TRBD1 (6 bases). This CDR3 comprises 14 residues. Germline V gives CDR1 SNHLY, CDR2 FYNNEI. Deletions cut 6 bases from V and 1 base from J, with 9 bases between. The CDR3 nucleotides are TGTGCCAGCAGGCTACAGGGGAACACCGGGGAGCTGTTTTTT. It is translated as CASRLQGNTGELFF.

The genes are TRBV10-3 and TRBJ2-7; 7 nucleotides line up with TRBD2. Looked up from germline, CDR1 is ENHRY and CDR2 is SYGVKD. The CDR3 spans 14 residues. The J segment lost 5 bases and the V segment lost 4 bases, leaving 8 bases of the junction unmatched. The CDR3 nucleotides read TGTGCCATCAGTGGGGACCCCAGCGGGGACGAGCAGTACTTC. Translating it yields CAISGDPSGDEQYF.

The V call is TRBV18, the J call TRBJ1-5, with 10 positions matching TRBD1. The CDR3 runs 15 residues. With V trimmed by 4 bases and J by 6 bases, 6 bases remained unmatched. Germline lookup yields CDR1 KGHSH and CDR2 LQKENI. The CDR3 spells CASSRGTGAGQPQHF. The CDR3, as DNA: TGTGCCAGCTCACGAGGGACAGGGGCAGGTCAGCCCCAGCATTTT.

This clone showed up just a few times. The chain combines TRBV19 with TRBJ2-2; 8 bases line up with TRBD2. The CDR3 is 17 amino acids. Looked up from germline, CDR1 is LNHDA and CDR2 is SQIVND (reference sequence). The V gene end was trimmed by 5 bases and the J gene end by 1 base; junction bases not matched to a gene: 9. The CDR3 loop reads CASSSSSGGRNTGELFF. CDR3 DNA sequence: TGTGCCAGTAGTTCATCCAGCGGGGGCCGGAACACCGGGGAGCTGTTTTTT.

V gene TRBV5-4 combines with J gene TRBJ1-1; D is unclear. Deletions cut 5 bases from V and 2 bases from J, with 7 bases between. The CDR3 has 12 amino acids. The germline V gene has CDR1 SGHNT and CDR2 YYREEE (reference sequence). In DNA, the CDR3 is TGTGCCAGCAGGGCACCCAACACTGAAGCTTTCTTT. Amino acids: CASRAPNTEAFF.

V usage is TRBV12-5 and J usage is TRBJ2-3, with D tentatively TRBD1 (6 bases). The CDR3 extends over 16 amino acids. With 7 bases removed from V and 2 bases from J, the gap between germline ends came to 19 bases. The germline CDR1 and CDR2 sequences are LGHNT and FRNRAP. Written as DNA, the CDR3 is TGTGCTAGTGCCCTGGCTGCAGGGGCGCCCACAGATACGCAGTATTTT. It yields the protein CASALAAGAPTDTQYF.

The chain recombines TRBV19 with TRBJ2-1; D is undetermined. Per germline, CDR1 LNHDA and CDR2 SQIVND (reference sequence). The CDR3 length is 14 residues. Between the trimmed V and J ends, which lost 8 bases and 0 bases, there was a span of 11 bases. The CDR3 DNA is TGTGCCAGTCGGATTTACAGCTCCTACAATGAGCAGTTCTTC. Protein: CASRIYSSYNEQFF.

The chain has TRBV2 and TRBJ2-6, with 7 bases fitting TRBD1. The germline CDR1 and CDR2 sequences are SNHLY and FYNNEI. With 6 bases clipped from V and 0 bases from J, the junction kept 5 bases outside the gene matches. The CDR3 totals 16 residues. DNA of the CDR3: TGTGCCAGCAGGTTGGACAGGAGCTCTGGGGCCAACGTCCTGACTTTC. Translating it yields CASRLDRSSGANVLTF.

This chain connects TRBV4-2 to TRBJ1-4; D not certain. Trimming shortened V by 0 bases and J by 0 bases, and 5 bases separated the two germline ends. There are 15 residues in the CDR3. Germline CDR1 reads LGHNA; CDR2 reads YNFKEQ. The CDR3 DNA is TGTGCCAGCAGCCAAGATCTTACAACTAATGAAAAACTGTTTTTT. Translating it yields CASSQDLTTNEKLFF.

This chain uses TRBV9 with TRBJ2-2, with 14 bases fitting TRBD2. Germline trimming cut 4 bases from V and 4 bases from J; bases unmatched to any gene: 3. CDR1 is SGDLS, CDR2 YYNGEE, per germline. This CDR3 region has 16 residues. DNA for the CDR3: TGTGCCAGCAGCATGACTAGCGGGAGGGTCACCGGGGAGCTGTTTTTT. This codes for CASSMTSGRVTGELFF. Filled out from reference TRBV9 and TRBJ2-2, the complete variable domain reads DSGVTQTPKHLITATGQRVTLRCSPRSGDLSVYWYQQSLDQGLQFLIQYYNGEERAKGNILERFSAQQFPDLHSELNLSSLELGDSALYFCASSMTSGRVTGELFFGEGSRLTVL.

The CDR3 bases are TGTGCCACCAGCACCAATGACAATGAGCAGTTCTTC. It translates to CATSTNDNEQFF. V gene TRBV15 combines with J gene TRBJ2-1; D is undetermined. Looked up from germline, CDR1 is LNHNV and CDR2 is YYDKDF (reference sequence). V was pared by 4 bases and J by 5 bases, with 6 bases between. The CDR3 runs to 12 residues.

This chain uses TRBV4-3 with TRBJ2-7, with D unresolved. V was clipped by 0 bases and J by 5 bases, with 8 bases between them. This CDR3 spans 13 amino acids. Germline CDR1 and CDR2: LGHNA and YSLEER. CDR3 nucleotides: TGCGCCAGCAGCCAAGATCGGCGGAACGAGCAGTACTTC. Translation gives CASSQDRRNEQYF.

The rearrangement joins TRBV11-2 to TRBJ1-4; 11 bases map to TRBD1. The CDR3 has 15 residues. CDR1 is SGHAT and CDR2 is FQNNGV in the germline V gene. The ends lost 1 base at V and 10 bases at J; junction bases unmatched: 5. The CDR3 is CASSLGGQGGGKLFF. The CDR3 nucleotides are TGTGCCAGCAGCTTAGGGGGACAGGGGGGTGGAAAACTGTTTTTT.

CDR3 nucleotide sequence: TGCGCCAGCAGCCGAACAGGGGACACCGGGGAGCTGTTTTTT. Translated: CASSRTGDTGELFF. The rearrangement links TRBV5-1 to TRBJ2-2; TRBD1 matches 7 bases. Trimming removed 4 bases from V and 3 bases from J; junction bases left unmatched: 3. Germline CDR1 is SGHRS and CDR2 is YFSETQ. This CDR3 is built from 14 residues. The variable domain in full, with the rest retrieved from reference TRBV5-1 and TRBJ2-2, is KAGVTQTPRYLIKTRGQQVTLSCSPISGHRSVSWYQQTPGQGLQFLFEYFSETQRNKGNFPGRFSGRQFSNSRSEMNVSTLELGDSALYLCASSRTGDTGELFFGEGSRLTVL.

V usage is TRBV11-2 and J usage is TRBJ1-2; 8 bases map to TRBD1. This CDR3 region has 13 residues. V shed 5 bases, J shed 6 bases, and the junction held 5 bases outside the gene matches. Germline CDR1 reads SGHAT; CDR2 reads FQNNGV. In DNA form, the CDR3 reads TGTGCCAGCAGCCGCGACAGGGGTGATGGCTACACCTTC. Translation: CASSRDRGDGYTF.

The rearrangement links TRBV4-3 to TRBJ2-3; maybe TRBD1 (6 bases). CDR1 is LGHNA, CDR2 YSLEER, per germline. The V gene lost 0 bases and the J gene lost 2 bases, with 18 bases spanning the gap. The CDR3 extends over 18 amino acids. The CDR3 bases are TGCGCCAGCAGCCAAGAAAAAATCGGGGACACCTACACAGATACGCAGTATTTT. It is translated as CASSQEKIGDTYTDTQYF.

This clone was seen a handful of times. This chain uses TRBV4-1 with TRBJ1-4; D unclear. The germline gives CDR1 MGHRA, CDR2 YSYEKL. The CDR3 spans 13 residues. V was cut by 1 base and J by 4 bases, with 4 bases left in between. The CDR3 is CASSQAVNEKLFF. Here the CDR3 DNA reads TGCGCCAGCAGCCAAGCAGTTAATGAAAAACTGTTTTTT.

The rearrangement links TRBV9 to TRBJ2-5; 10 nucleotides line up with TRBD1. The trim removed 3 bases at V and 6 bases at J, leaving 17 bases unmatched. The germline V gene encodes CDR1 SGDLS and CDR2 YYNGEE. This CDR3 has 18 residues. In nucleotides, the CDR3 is TGTGCCAGCAGCGCGTCCGGGACAGGGGCGGAATATATGAAGACCCAGTACTTC. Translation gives CASSASGTGAEYMKTQYF.

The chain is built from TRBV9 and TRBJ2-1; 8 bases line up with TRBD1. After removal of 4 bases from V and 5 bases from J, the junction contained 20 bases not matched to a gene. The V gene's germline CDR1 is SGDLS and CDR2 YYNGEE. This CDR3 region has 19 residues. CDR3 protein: CASSPQGQGALLGHNEQFF. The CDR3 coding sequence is TGTGCCAGCAGCCCCCAGGGGCAGGGGGCCCTTCTAGGGCACAATGAGCAGTTCTTC.

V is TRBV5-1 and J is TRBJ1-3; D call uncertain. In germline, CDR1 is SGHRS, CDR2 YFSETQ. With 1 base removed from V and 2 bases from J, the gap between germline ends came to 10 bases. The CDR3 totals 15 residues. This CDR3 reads CASSLSAEAGNTIYF. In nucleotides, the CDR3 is TGCGCCAGCAGCTTGAGCGCTGAGGCTGGAAACACCATATATTTT. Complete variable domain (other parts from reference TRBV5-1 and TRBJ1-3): KAGVTQTPRYLIKTRGQQVTLSCSPISGHRSVSWYQQTPGQGLQFLFEYFSETQRNKGNFPGRFSGRQFSNSRSEMNVSTLELGDSALYLCASSLSAEAGNTIYFGEGSWLTVV.

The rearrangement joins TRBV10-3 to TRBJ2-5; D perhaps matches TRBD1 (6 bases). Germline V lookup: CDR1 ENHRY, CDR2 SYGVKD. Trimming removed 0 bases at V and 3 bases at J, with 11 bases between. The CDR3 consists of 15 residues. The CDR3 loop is CAISESRGREETQYF. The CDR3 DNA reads TGTGCCATCAGTGAGTCCAGGGGTCGGGAAGAGACCCAGTACTTC.